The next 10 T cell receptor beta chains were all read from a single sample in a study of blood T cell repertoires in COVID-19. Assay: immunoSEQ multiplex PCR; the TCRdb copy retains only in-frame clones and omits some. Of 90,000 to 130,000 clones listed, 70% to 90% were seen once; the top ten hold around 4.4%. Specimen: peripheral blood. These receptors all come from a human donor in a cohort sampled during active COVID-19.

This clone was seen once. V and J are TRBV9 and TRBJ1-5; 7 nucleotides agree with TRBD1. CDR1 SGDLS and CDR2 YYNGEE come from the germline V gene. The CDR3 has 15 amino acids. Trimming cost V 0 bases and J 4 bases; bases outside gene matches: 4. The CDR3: CASSVGTGANQPQHF. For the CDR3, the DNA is TGTGCCAGCAGCGTAGGAACAGGGGCTAATCAGCCCCAGCATTTT.

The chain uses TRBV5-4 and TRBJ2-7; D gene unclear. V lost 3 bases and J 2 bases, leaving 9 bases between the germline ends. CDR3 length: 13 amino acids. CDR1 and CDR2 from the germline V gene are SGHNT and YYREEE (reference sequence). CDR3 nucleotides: TGTGCCAGCAGCTCGGAGCCCACCTACGAGCAGTACTTC. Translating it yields CASSSEPTYEQYF.

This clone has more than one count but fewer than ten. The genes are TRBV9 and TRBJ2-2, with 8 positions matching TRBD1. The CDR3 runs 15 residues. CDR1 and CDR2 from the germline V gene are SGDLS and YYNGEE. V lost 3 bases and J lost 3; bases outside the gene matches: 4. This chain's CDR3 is CASSAGGAYTGELFF. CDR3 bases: TGTGCCAGCAGCGCAGGGGGCGCGTACACCGGGGAGCTGTTTTTT.

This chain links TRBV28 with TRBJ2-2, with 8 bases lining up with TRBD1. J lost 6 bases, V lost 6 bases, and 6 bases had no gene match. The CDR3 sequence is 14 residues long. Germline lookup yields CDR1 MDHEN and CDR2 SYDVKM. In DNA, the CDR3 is TGTGCCAGCAGGCCTCAGGGGGCTTCCGGGGAGCTGTTTTTT. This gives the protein CASRPQGASGELFF.

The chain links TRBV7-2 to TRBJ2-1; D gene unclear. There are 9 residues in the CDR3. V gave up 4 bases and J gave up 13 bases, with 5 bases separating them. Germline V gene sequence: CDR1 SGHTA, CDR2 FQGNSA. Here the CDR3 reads CASSSEQFF. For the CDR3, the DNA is TGTGCCAGCAGCTCAGAACAGTTCTTC.

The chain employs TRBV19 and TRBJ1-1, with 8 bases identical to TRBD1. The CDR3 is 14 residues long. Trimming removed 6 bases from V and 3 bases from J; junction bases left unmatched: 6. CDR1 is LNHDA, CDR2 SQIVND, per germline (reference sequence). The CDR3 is CASRAGGKDTEAFF. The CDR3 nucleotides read TGTGCCAGTAGGGCAGGGGGCAAAGACACTGAAGCTTTCTTT.

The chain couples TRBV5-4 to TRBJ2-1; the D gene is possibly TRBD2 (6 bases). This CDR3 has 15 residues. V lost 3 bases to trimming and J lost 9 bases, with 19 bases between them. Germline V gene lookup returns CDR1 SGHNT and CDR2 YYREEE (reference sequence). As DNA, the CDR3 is TGTGCCAGCAGCTACTGGCGGGATTATGCGGGTGAGCAGTTCTTC. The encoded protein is CASSYWRDYAGEQFF.

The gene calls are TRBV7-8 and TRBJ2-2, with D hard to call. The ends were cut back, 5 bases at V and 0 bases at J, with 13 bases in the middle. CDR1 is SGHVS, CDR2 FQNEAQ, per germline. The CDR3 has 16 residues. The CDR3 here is CASSTLIRANTGELFF. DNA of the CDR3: TGTGCCAGCAGCACCCTGATCCGGGCGAACACCGGGGAGCTGTTTTTT.

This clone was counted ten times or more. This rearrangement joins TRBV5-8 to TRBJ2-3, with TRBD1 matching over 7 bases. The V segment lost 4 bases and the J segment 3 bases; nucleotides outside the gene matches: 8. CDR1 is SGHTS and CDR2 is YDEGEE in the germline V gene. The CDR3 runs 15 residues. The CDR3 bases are TGTGCCAGCAGCCTCGGACAGGAGATTACAGATACGCAGTATTTT. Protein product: CASSLGQEITDTQYF.

CDR3 protein: CATSPPLGLEQFF. CDR3 nucleotides: TGTGCCACCAGTCCGCCCCTAGGATTAGAGCAGTTCTTC. The chain carries TRBV24-1 and TRBJ2-1; D remains ambiguous. The CDR3 has 13 residues. The germline V gene has CDR1 KGHDR and CDR2 SFDVKD. V lost 6 bases and J 10 bases, leaving 15 bases between the germline ends.